This T cell receptor (beta chain) was observed in a study of T cells in localized non-small cell lung cancer. The repertoire was sequenced with immunoSEQ multiplex PCR; TCRdb's copy has only in-frame clones and lacks some. The sample includes about 3,100 clones, approximately 23% of them seen just once. Trimming cost V 5 bases and J 5 bases, with 13 bases left between them. Germline lookup yields CDR1 SGDLS and CDR2 YYNGEE. The CDR3 runs to 13 residues. This clonotype was obtained from a woman between 35 and 75 years old with stage I lung adenocarcinoma. The material sequenced was normal lung tissue next to the tumor, taken before any cancer treatment. V and J are TRBV9 and TRBJ2-5, with D perhaps TRBD2 (5 bases). Here the CDR3 reads CASSFSERETQYF. DNA for the CDR3: TGTGCCAGCAGTTTTAGCGAGAGGGAGACCCAGTACTTC. The full variable domain, its missing parts supplied by reference TRBV9 and TRBJ2-5, is DSGVTQTPKHLITATGQRVTLRCSPRSGDLSVYWYQQSLDQGLQFLIQYYNGEERAKGNILERFSAQQFPDLHSELNLSSLELGDSALYFCASSFSERETQYFGPGTRLLVL.